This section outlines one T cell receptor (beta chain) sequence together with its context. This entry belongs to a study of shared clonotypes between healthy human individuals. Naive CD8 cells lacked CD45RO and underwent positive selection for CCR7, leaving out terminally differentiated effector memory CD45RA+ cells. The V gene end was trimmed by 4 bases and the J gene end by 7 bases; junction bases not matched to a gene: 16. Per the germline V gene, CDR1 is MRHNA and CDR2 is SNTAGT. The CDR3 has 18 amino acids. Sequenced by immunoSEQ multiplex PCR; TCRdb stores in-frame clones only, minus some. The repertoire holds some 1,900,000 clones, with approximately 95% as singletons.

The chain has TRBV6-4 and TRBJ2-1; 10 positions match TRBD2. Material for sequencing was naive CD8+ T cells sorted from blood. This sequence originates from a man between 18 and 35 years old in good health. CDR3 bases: TGTGCCAGCAGTGTCTACGGGTGGCCTAGCGGGAGTTATAATGAGCAGTTCTTC. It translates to CASSVYGWPSGSYNEQFF.